What follows describes a single TCR beta chain. These data originate in a study of blood T cell repertoires in COVID-19. Profiling relied on immunoSEQ multiplex PCR, and the TCRdb table lists in-frame clones only, not all of them. Of under 200,000 clones in the sample, around three quarters were seen once. V was cut by 0 bases and J by 3 bases, with 6 bases left in between. The CDR3 loop spans 13 amino acids. CDR1 and CDR2 (germline): SGHAT, FQNNGV. The chain is built from TRBV11-2 and TRBJ2-7; tentatively, D is TRBD2 (5 bases). The clonotype originates from a man aged 55-75 years with acute or convalescent COVID-19. The sequenced sample consisted of peripheral blood. The CDR3 loop reads CASSLEAGYEQYF. Here the CDR3 DNA reads TGTGCCAGCAGCTTAGAGGCGGGCTACGAGCAGTACTTC.